This T cell receptor beta chain was documented in a study of T cells in Graves' hyperthyroidism and ophthalmopathy. Broader study findings: A 13 V-J model separated ophthalmopathy from stable hyperthyroidism.

Researchers took RNA transcripts and amplified the TCR beta CDR3 regions from them. With the HTBI primer set, the TCR CDR3 went through a first round of RT-PCR. Each CDR3 protein gets one entry after TCRdb re-called the multiplex PCR reads with MiXCR. The table lists approximately 610,000 distinct CDR3 sequences, over 12% of them singletons. This clonotype was recorded many times. Its matching antigen is unknown. V was pared by 4 bases and J by 2 bases, with 12 bases between. CDR3 length: 14 amino acids. In germline, CDR1 is MGHRA, CDR2 YSYEKL. This sequence was found in a woman between 40 and 50 years old with Graves' ophthalmopathy. The chain employs TRBV4-1 and TRBJ2-7; D is ambiguous. The sample taken for sequencing was blood. This CDR3 is CASSREPEAYEQYF. CDR3 in DNA: TGCGCCAGCAGCCGAGAGCCCGAAGCCTACGAGCAGTACTTC.